What follows are 22 T cell receptor beta chains derived from one specimen sequenced in a study of blood T cell repertoires in COVID-19. Sequencing used immunoSEQ multiplex PCR; TCRdb keeps in-frame clones, though not all of them. Of more than 150,000 clones detected, less than 90% appear once; the ten largest clones hold approximately 8%. The material sequenced was PBMCs or T cells enriched from blood (not recorded which). The receptors derive from a woman aged 45-65 years who had recovered from COVID-19.

V and J are TRBV6-4 and TRBJ2-3; weak D call: TRBD2 (7 bases). The CDR3 is 15 amino acids. Deletions cut 3 bases from V and 4 bases from J, with 14 bases between. The germline V gene has CDR1 MRHNA and CDR2 SNTAGT. The CDR3 bases are TGTGCCAGCAGTGAACAAGGGGGGGGCCCAGATACGCAGTATTTT. Translating gives CASSEQGGGPDTQYF.

The chain carries TRBV6-6 and TRBJ1-1; no reliable D call. Germline values: CDR1 MNHNY, CDR2 SVGAGI (reference sequence). The CDR3 has 14 amino acids. Trimming left V 6 bases short and J 2 bases short, with 13 bases between. The CDR3 region has the DNA TGTGCCAGCAGACTGGAGGGATCTAACACTGAAGCTTTCTTT. This codes for CASRLEGSNTEAFF.

The gene calls are TRBV5-4 and TRBJ2-2; weak D call: TRBD1 (8 bases). CDR1 and CDR2 (germline): SGHNT, YYREEE (reference sequence). The CDR3 is 16 residues long. Trimming removed 5 bases at V and 4 bases at J, with 18 bases between. In DNA, the CDR3 is TGTGCCAGCAGAAAACAGGGGGGGGCGGGCACCGGGGAGCTGTTTTTT. Its protein is CASRKQGGAGTGELFF.

The genes are TRBV12-3 or TRBV12-4 and TRBJ2-5, with D possibly TRBD1 on 6 matching bases. This CDR3 is 13 amino acids long. V gave up 5 bases and J gave up 1 base, with 8 bases separating them. The CDR3 sequence is CASSRDTQETQYF. Written as DNA, the CDR3 is TGTGCCAGCAGTCGGGACACCCAAGAGACCCAGTACTTC.

V gene TRBV7-2 combines with J gene TRBJ1-1; possible D gene TRBD1, 6 bases. The CDR3 is 15 residues long. The ends were cut back, 2 bases at V and 4 bases at J, with 14 bases in the middle. Germline V CDR1 and CDR2: SGHTA, FQGNSA. The CDR3 sequence: CASSLFQGGGTEAFF. In DNA, the CDR3 is TGTGCCAGCAGCTTATTTCAAGGGGGTGGCACTGAAGCTTTCTTT.

Here the CDR3 reads CASSLGATYGYTF. CDR3 coding DNA: TGCGCCAGCAGCTTGGGGGCTACCTATGGCTACACCTTC. The chain carries TRBV5-1 and TRBJ1-2; D is unresolved. Per the germline V gene, CDR1 is SGHRS and CDR2 is YFSETQ. The CDR3 consists of 13 residues. Trimming stripped 0 bases from V and 4 bases from J, with 7 bases between.

The rearrangement uses TRBV19 and TRBJ2-1; 11 bases are shared with TRBD2. The junction had 3 bases not matched to a gene; V was cut back by 1 base and J by 7 bases. The germline gives CDR1 LNHDA, CDR2 SQIVND (reference sequence). The CDR3 covers 15 residues. The CDR3 spells CASSIGSSGGNEQFF. CDR3 DNA sequence: TGTGCCAGTAGTATAGGTTCTAGCGGGGGGAATGAGCAGTTCTTC.

The chain recombines TRBV2 with TRBJ2-7; 12 bases are a match to TRBD1. The length of the CDR3 is 14 residues. Germline CDR1 and CDR2: SNHLY and FYNNEI. V trimming: 8 bases; J trimming: 5 bases; junction bases outside the gene matches: 7. CDR3 coding DNA: TGTGCCAGCTCGGTTGGGACAGGGGGCGACGAGCAGTACTTC. Translating gives CASSVGTGGDEQYF.

J is TRBJ2-5 and V is TRBV6-6, with D possibly matching TRBD1 (6 bases). The CDR3 has 14 residues. The ends were cut back, 0 bases at V and 4 bases at J, with 9 bases in the middle. The germline V gene has CDR1 MNHNY and CDR2 SVGAGI (reference sequence). The CDR3 DNA follows: TGTGCCAGCAGTTACTCAGGGGGATCAGAGACCCAGTACTTC. Translation gives CASSYSGGSETQYF.

The chain couples TRBV28 to TRBJ2-2, with 8 bases fitting TRBD1. The V gene end was trimmed by 3 bases and the J gene end by 3 bases; junction bases not matched to a gene: 6. Germline V gene lookup returns CDR1 MDHEN and CDR2 SYDVKM. The CDR3 covers 16 residues. The CDR3 reads CASSFNRGKDTGELFF. CDR3 in DNA: TGTGCCAGCAGTTTTAACAGGGGGAAGGACACCGGGGAGCTGTTTTTT.

The chain has TRBV5-4 and TRBJ1-2, with D possibly being TRBD1 (6 bases). Germline assignment: CDR1 SGHNT and CDR2 YYREEE (reference sequence). Trimming removed 3 bases at V and 8 bases at J, with 14 bases between. The length of the CDR3 is 13 residues. The CDR3 region has the DNA TGTGCCAGCAGCTCCAGGGGAAGGCGAGGCTACACCTTC. It yields the protein CASSSRGRRGYTF.

This clone was detected only a few times. The chain couples TRBV7-9 to TRBJ1-2; a weak D match, TRBD1 (6 bases). The CDR3 totals 11 residues. Germline V gives CDR1 SEHNR, CDR2 FQNEAQ (reference sequence). V was pared by 4 bases and J by 10 bases, with 10 bases between. CDR3 residues: CASSSDRHYTF. DNA of the CDR3: TGTGCCAGCAGCTCGGACAGACACTACACCTTC.

This clone was picked up one time. This chain joins TRBV29-1 and TRBJ1-2; possibly TRBD1 for D (5 bases). The CDR3 totals 13 residues. Germline CDR1 reads SQVTM; CDR2 reads ANQGSEA. V shed 4 bases and J shed 1 base, with 10 bases lying between them. The DNA of the CDR3 is TGCAGCGTTGGGGCAGGGCTTAACTATGGCTACACCTTC. As protein: CSVGAGLNYGYTF. Full variable domain (remainder filled in from reference TRBV29-1 and TRBJ1-2): SAVISQKPSRDICQRGTSLTIQCQVDSQVTMMFWYRQQPGQSLTLIATANQGSEATYESGFVIDKFPISRPNLTFSTLTVSNMSPEDSSIYLCSVGAGLNYGYTFGSGTRLTVV.

This clone was detected only once. The chain employs TRBV28 and TRBJ1-2; 8 nucleotides agree with TRBD1. Germline V gene lookup returns CDR1 MDHEN and CDR2 SYDVKM. The trim removed 2 bases at V and 1 base at J, leaving 6 bases unmatched. CDR3 length equals 16 residues. The CDR3 reads CASSLAGTGLNYGYTF. In DNA form, the CDR3 reads TGTGCCAGCAGTTTAGCCGGGACAGGTCTTAACTATGGCTACACCTTC.

The DNA of the CDR3 is TGTGCCAGCAGCTTAGTTTTCTCAGATACGCAGTATTTT. Amino acid sequence: CASSLVFSDTQYF. The V call is TRBV7-2, the J call TRBJ2-3; D uncertain. This CDR3 has 13 amino acids. Germline V lookup: CDR1 SGHTA, CDR2 FQGNSA. Trimming stripped 1 base from V and 4 bases from J, with 6 bases between.

This rearrangement joins TRBV15 to TRBJ1-1; 9 bases fit TRBD1. Per the germline V gene, CDR1 is LNHNV and CDR2 is YYDKDF (reference sequence). The CDR3 length is 14 residues. Trimming removed 5 bases from V and 6 bases from J; junction bases left unmatched: 7. The CDR3 reads CATSVRQGGAEAFF. The CDR3 DNA reads as TGTGCCACCAGCGTCCGACAGGGGGGGGCTGAAGCTTTCTTT.

This clone was detected once. The chain uses TRBV19 and TRBJ1-1; 10 bases are a match to TRBD1. CDR1 and CDR2 (germline): LNHDA, SQIVND (reference sequence). The V segment lost 5 bases and the J segment 6 bases; nucleotides outside the gene matches: 9. The CDR3 is made up of 15 amino acids. CDR3 residues: CASSSGGQGRAEAFF. The CDR3 region has the DNA TGTGCCAGTAGTTCCGGGGGACAGGGGCGCGCTGAAGCTTTCTTT.

J is TRBJ2-7 and V is TRBV28; D gene unclear. V lost 3 bases and J 2 bases, leaving 8 bases between the germline ends. Germline-derived CDR1 and CDR2 are MDHEN and SYDVKM. CDR3 length: 13 residues. The CDR3 is CASSLNSPYEQYF. The CDR3 DNA sequence: TGTGCCAGCAGTTTGAACAGCCCCTACGAGCAGTACTTC.

With regard to this clone: This CDR3 is also generated by other DNA sequences in the sample. The rearrangement joins TRBV6-5 to TRBJ2-7; D may be TRBD1 (6 bases). With 2 bases removed from V and 0 bases from J, the gap between germline ends came to 11 bases. Germline loops: CDR1 MNHEY, CDR2 SVGAGI. The CDR3 consists of 15 residues. The CDR3 sequence is CASSYRTVSSYEQYF. The CDR3 DNA follows: TGTGCCAGCAGTTACCGGACAGTATCCTCCTACGAGCAGTACTTC.

The CDR3 sequence is CASSRSGGDLETQYF. DNA for the CDR3: TGTGCCAGCAGCCGCTCCGGGGGGGACCTAGAGACCCAGTACTTC. The V call is TRBV11-2, the J call TRBJ2-5, with 8 bases identical to TRBD2. Losses at the gene ends were 5 bases for V and 4 bases for J; bases not matched to a gene: 9. CDR3 length: 15 amino acids. Germline-derived CDR1 and CDR2 are SGHAT and FQNNGV.

V and J are TRBV28 and TRBJ1-3, with D unresolved. This CDR3 region has 14 residues. V lost 7 bases, J lost 2 bases, and 12 bases lay in between. The germline V gene encodes CDR1 MDHEN and CDR2 SYDVKM. For the CDR3, the DNA is TGTGCCAGCATATCTCGGGGAACTGGAAACACCATATATTTT. It encodes CASISRGTGNTIYF.

The chain links TRBV18 to TRBJ2-3, with D maybe TRBD2 (5 bases). V lost 4 bases to trimming and J lost 4 bases, with 9 bases between them. The germline gives CDR1 KGHSH, CDR2 LQKENI. The CDR3 runs 13 residues. The CDR3 loop is CASSRTVSDTQYF. CDR3 bases: TGTGCCAGCTCACGGACTGTCTCAGATACGCAGTATTTT.